This T cell receptor (beta chain) stems from a study of cytomegalovirus exposure and HLA in healthy donors (TCRdb year 2017). Regarding the study in general: In an earlier analysis of approximately 640 of the donors, 276 Gb of sequence data and 90 million to 130 million unique TCR beta sequences from roughly 180 million T cells were reported. Besides the first cohort of about 730 subjects, a separate validation cohort made up of 120 different subjects was used. A later analysis re-analyzed previously published TCR beta repertoires from 660 or so donors and added high-resolution HLA genotyping to study TCR occurrence patterns. Every discovery cohort repertoire had been produced on one sequencing platform. HLA typing included class I and class II loci at four-digit resolution. Of the 300 to 450 genotyped donors, less than 90% were placed in the genetic ancestry cluster associated with self-reported Caucasian donors. The study used immunosequencing to profile the T cell repertoires of around 600 subjects and linked those repertoires to cytomegalovirus serostatus. To predict cytomegalovirus infection status, the study brought together high-throughput TCR immunosequencing, statistical association of individual TCRs with disease status, and machine learning. An early release covering some 640 HLA-typed donors comprised approximately 290 gigabases of sequencing data and 85 million or so unique TCR sequences. The study was designed to test whether signatures of past pathogen exposure could be identified by cataloging public T cell receptors. An earlier analysis of approximately 630 of the donors applied high-throughput TCR beta sequencing to assess whether each TCR beta V gene segment acted as functional or pseudogenic. Roughly 5 DR-DQ haplotypes were treated as single units for association and clustering because of strong linkage in the cohort. Donor age, sex, ethnicity and CMV serostatus were compiled together with the repertoire data. In a later genetic analysis, genome-wide SNP genotypes for about three fifths of the roughly 670 donors were used, and that subset was treated as a discovery cohort. The later analysis used no new phenotypic data to find candidate immune exposures, relying instead on TCR beta sequences and their occurrence across donors. Across roughly 420 genotyped donors of the cohort, an average of roughly 250,000 unique TCR beta nucleotide sequences per donor were sequenced, and approximately 17% of those sequences were non-productive. The number of donors typed differed by locus, with roughly 620-640 for A, B, C, DRB1 and DQB1, 522 for DQA1, 606 for DPA1, and some 440 for DPB1. General conclusions and limits of the study: Some IMGT-functional V segments, including TRBV6-2 and TRBV6-3, could not be told apart with the 87-base-pair reads, so those segments were excluded. A later genetic analysis associated a missense DCLRE1C variant with V-gene and J-gene trimming of TCR beta chains, and an independent cohort replicated the association. Compared with the approximately 700-donor mean, donors in an Asian-associated ancestry cluster had fewer N-insertions in productive TCRs, according to a later genetic analysis. Broadly in line with IMGT annotations, most TCR beta V segments showed up in productive rearrangements about 90% or about 30% of the time in an earlier analysis of approximately 600 of the donors. Correlated functional status among segregating V segments might reflect linkage disequilibrium, but an unknown experimental factor could not be ruled out. Cytomegalovirus status was reported to be diagnosed by the classifier with high specificity and sensitivity in both the original and validation cohorts. It was suggested by the authors that the approach could potentially be generalized to other disease states and immunological phenotypes. A later analysis found that TCR association rates varied across HLA loci, with DRB1 alleles showing the most associated TCRs and HLA-C alleles the fewest. A further reported finding was that TCR beta sequences accurately predicted the HLA-A and HLA-B alleles for most subjects in the first cohort. The sequencing pipeline was judged likely to have produced a cluster of highly shared sequence variants as a technical artifact. Because HLA typing was missing for some donors at each locus, association tests included only the typed subset. When HLA alleles, especially DR and DQ, strongly co-occurred, attributing TCR associations to individual alleles was difficult. In a later analysis, several top co-occurrence clusters were reported to appear linked to parvovirus B19, influenza, CMV and Epstein-Barr virus. For the cohort, immune exposure information was limited to CMV serostatus. Only TCR beta chains were sequenced in this cohort, and the absence of alpha or paired-chain data limited detectable features. A total of about 180 TCR beta chains were listed by the study as associated with cytomegalovirus. Most CMV-associated TCR beta chains appeared to be HLA-restricted in a later analysis, and the HLA associations seemed to be driven largely by CMV exposure. Most TCR sequences were observed very rarely across donors, whereas some public TCRs were present in many individuals. A few of the identified cytomegalovirus-associated TCR beta chains were confirmed in vitro to be specific for cytomegalovirus antigens. Compared with equally common non-associated chains, HLA-associated TCR beta chains in a later analysis were more clonally expanded and had lower generation probabilities. Because counts were too low, about 18 rarely observed V segments, including chromosome 9 orphons, were excluded from the earlier analysis of 587 of the donors. Presence/absence analyses assumed roughly uniform sequencing depth across donors, an assumption that may not hold. A later analysis associated some 17,000 TCR beta sequences with specific HLA alleles at a false discovery rate of 0.05.

Libraries were constructed by the immunoSEQ multiplex PCR assay. A mixture of 60 forward primers for TCR Vbeta segments and 13 reverse primers for TCR Jbeta segments was used in the multiplex PCR. Amplification of the CDR3 region of rearranged TCR beta genes was performed with a multiplex PCR assay on genomic DNA. Amplified TCR beta libraries were sequenced as 87-base-pair reads on the Illumina HiSeq System. The authors' analysis ran thus. In a later analysis, tens of millions of unique TCR beta chains were counted across the roughly 610 repertoires, and some 10 million of these chains were shared by at least two donors. Raw reads were error-corrected and collapsed into unique sequences by a nearest-neighbor algorithm in which closely related sequences were merged to remove PCR and sequencing errors. CDR3 sequences were aligned to IMGT reference sequences to assign V, D and J gene segments. For a sequence to be retained, at least a six-nucleotide match to both a V gene segment and a J gene segment was required. Rearrangements were classified as productive when the CDR3 lacked stop codons and remained in frame with V and J, and all other rearrangements were classified as non-productive. Following IMGT convention, CDR3 was defined as the stretch from the second conserved V-encoded cysteine up to the conserved J-encoded phenylalanine. In an earlier analysis of roughly 580 of the donors, sequences lacking an unambiguous match to a single V gene segment were excluded. In an earlier analysis of some 590 of the donors, a V segment was called functional when productive rearrangements were above 56.7%, and segregating when the standard deviation between donors exceeded 5%. To diagnose cytomegalovirus status from the catalog of TCR beta chain sequences, a statistical classification framework was built. A later analysis assigned V and J genes by comparing TCR nucleotide sequences with IMGT/GENE-DB human TR gene sequences. The TCRdist pipeline was used in a later analysis to assign CDR3 sequences and most-parsimonious VDJ recombination scenarios. In a later analysis, each TCR beta chain was defined by its CDR3 amino acid sequence together with its V-gene family, and reads without a unique V-gene family were excluded. In a later analysis, fewer than 600 highly shared, low-generation-probability nucleotide sequences were removed to address suspected cross-contamination and a sequencing artifact. A later analysis calculated a clonal expansion index for each public chain from normalized within-repertoire ranks of inferred template counts. Generation probabilities in a later analysis came from a VDJ recombination model fitted to out-of-frame rearrangements, and those results were checked against IGoR. A later analysis scored TCR-TCR, TCR-HLA and TCR-CMV co-occurrence with hypergeometric tests, applying a repertoire-size bias correction to TCR pairs. To estimate false discovery rates, a later analysis permuted the HLA or CMV assignments 20 times. In a later analysis, co-occurring TCRs were grouped using DBSCAN, with TCRdist sequence similarity added in when clustering inside HLA-allele-positive subsets. Repertoires with fewer than 30,000 or more than 120,000 public chains, plus five repertoires with anomalous nucleotide sharing, were excluded from co-occurrence clustering. TCRdb limited this immuneACCESS table to in-frame rearrangements with V and J called. A share of clones is missing; checked studies link under half to unresolved V genes, and the rest is unexplained. V and J calls and clone size follow that table, whereas D and trimming were derived from the DNA. This sample holds roughly 190,000 clones; approximately 67% were observed only once. The ten largest make up around 3.2% of the sample.

The cohort comprised 670 or so healthy bone marrow donors. All cohort members were sampled while nominally healthy, although unrecorded immune exposures were likely present. The donor was CMV seronegative and belonged to the group of 320 or so seronegative cohort members. Every donor gave a peripheral blood sample, and the peripheral blood mononuclear cells from that sample were used for TCR beta sequencing. The Qiagen DNeasy Blood Extraction Kit was used to extract genomic DNA from the blood cell samples. As concerns this clone: It has no known antigen specificity. No much larger clonotype is one base removed from it; base qualities were not supplied.

The CDR3 has 17 amino acids, counting the end cysteine and phenylalanine. Solely the CDR3 DNA is kept, with 51 bases framed from the first base. CDR1 KGHSH and CDR2 LQKENI are derived from the germline V gene. Between the V and J ends, shortened by 2 bases and 3 bases respectively, the junction contains 19 bases. This chain joins TRBV18 to TRBJ1-2; TRBD1 is perhaps the D gene, given 5 matching bases. This clonotype was sampled from a middle-aged man in good health and CMV-seronegative. The specimen was PBMCs. For the CDR3, the sequence is CASSPEIVGGEDYGYTF. The DNA sequence is as follows: TGTGCCAGCTCACCAGAAATCGTTGGAGGGGAAGACTATGGCTACACCTTC.